The clone carrying this T cell receptor beta chain was picked up a small number of times. The data are from a study of patients and donors after allogeneic stem cell transplantation. TCRdb used MiXCR to reprocess the RT-PCR reads, holding one entry per CDR3 protein. Of more than 850,000 distinct CDR3 sequences listed, over 15% are singletons. V lost 6 bases and J 2 bases, leaving 11 bases between the germline ends. In germline, CDR1 is MNHEY, CDR2 SVGEGT. This CDR3 region has 15 residues. The rearrangement joins TRBV6-2 or TRBV6-3 to TRBJ2-6, with unresolved D. Sequenced input: blood, either unsorted or a sorted T cell fraction (not recorded which). This sequence was found in a human donor who was either an allogeneic HSCT recipient or a stem cell or donor lymphocyte infusion donor (not recorded which). It is not recorded whose cells these are; they may come from a transplant donor. This chain's CDR3 is CASRPEVAGANVLTF. CDR3 bases: TGTGCCAGCAGGCCCGAAGTGGCTGGGGCCAACGTCCTGACTTTC.